This is a list of T cell receptor beta chains from one sample in a study of spatial heterogeneity in lung cancer. MiXCR, applied by TCRdb to the 5' RACE reads, yields one record per CDR3 protein. The sample records around 400 distinct CDR3 sequences, about 20% being singletons. The sample here was normal lung tissue next to the tumor, taken at surgery. The receptors originated from a male donor with early-stage non-small cell lung cancer. Each CDR3 is given with its conserved first and last residue. A D gene is named only where the DNA matches it firmly. Size values are once, few and many counts, or a class for expanded clones, and some rows have none.

j_call | d_call | cdr3_length | v_call | clone_size | cdr3_aa | cdr3_nt
TRBJ2-2 | TRBD1 | 16 | TRBV5-1 | - | CASSFQGASGTGELFF | TGCGCCAGCAGCTTCCAGGGGGCATCCGGCACCGGGGAGCTGTTTTTT
TRBJ2-3 | TRBD2 | 15 | TRBV4-2 | large | CASSLNGGAEDTQYF | TGTGCCAGCAGCCTTAACGGGGGGGCTGAAGATACGCAGTATTTT
TRBJ1-5 | TRBD1 | 17 | TRBV12-3/TRBV12-4 | large | CASSRARGTGGDQPQHF | TGTGCCAGCAGTCGTGCGCGAGGGACAGGTGGGGATCAGCCCCAGCATTTT
TRBJ2-1 | TRBD2 | 15 | TRBV5-1 | few | CASSLGGLAYNEQFF | TGCGCCAGCAGCTTGGGGGGACTAGCCTACAATGAGCAGTTCTTC
TRBJ2-6 | - | 15 | TRBV6-1 | - | CASSELGSGANVLTF | TGTGCCAGCAGTGAACTCGGTTCTGGGGCCAACGTCCTGACTTTC
TRBJ2-6 | - | 16 | TRBV5-1 | - | CASRPYTSSGANVLTF | TGCGCCAGCAGACCCTACACCAGCTCTGGGGCCAACGTCCTGACTTTC
TRBJ2-7 | TRBD1 | 14 | TRBV4-3 | - | CASSPGQGGYEQYF | TGCGCCAGCAGCCCGGGACAGGGGGGTTACGAGCAGTACTTC
TRBJ2-1 | - | 13 | TRBV3-1 | - | CASMTGTNNEQFF | TGTGCCAGCATGACAGGGACTAACAATGAGCAGTTCTTC
TRBJ2-1 | TRBD2 | 15 | TRBV11-2 | many | CASSFGLAAYNEQFF | TGTGCCAGCAGCTTCGGACTAGCGGCCTACAATGAGCAGTTCTTC
TRBJ2-7 | TRBD2 | 14 | TRBV3-1 | - | CASSHQRGKAEQYF | TGTGCCAGCAGCCACCAGCGGGGGAAGGCCGAGCAGTACTTC
TRBJ2-1 | - | 14 | TRBV6-2/TRBV6-3 | many | CASSYSTQDNEQFF | TGTGCCAGCAGTTACTCAACCCAAGACAATGAGCAGTTCTTC
TRBJ1-1 | TRBD1 | 17 | TRBV12-5 | large | CASGLAGMTGANTEAFF | TGTGCTAGTGGTTTGGCCGGGATGACAGGGGCGAACACTGAAGCTTTCTTT
TRBJ1-4 | - | 18 | TRBV20-1 | medium-sized | CSARDPHGGAGTNEKLFF | TGCAGTGCTAGAGATCCCCACGGCGGGGCAGGAACTAATGAAAAACTGTTTTTT
TRBJ2-6 | TRBD1 | 17 | TRBV11-2 | large | CASSSRDRGPGANVLTF | TGTGCCAGCAGCTCCCGGGACAGGGGGCCTGGGGCCAACGTCCTGACTTTC
TRBJ2-5 | - | 15 | TRBV5-1 | large | CASSLEPGLAETQYF | TGCGCCAGCAGCTTGGAACCGGGACTCGCAGAGACCCAGTACTTC
TRBJ2-7 | - | 15 | TRBV6-1 | few | CASSGGPSGFYEQYF | TGTGCCAGCAGTGGGGGGCCTAGCGGATTCTACGAGCAGTACTTC
TRBJ1-1 | - | 15 | TRBV4-3 | few | CASSPLDKRWTEAFF | TGCGCCAGCAGCCCCTTAGACAAACGTTGGACTGAAGCTTTCTTT
TRBJ2-2 | TRBD1 | 14 | TRBV10-1 | - | CASRRDRSTGELFF | TGCGCCAGCAGACGGGACAGGTCCACCGGGGAGCTGTTTTTT
TRBJ1-4 | - | 16 | TRBV7-9 | once | CASSLTQGSTNEKLFF | TGTGCCAGCAGCCTTACTCAGGGCTCAACTAATGAAAAACTGTTTTTT
TRBJ1-2 | - | 12 | TRBV10-3 | medium-sized | CAIGWGSYGYTF | TGTGCCATCGGGTGGGGTAGCTATGGCTACACCTTC
TRBJ2-3 | - | 14 | TRBV3-2 | few | CASSQDAFSDTQYF | TGTGCCAGCAGCCAAGACGCGTTCTCAGATACGCAGTATTTT
TRBJ2-7 | TRBD1 | 15 | TRBV7-6 | - | CASSLGGQGKYEQYF | TGTGCCAGCAGCTTAGGAGGACAGGGAAAGTACGAGCAGTACTTC
TRBJ2-1 | - | 13 | TRBV9 | few | CASSPSTSNEQFF | TGTGCCAGCAGCCCCAGTACGTCCAATGAGCAGTTCTTC
TRBJ2-2 | TRBD2 | 14 | TRBV11-2 | - | CASRSGLFAGELFF | TGTGCCAGCAGGTCGGGACTATTCGCCGGGGAGCTGTTTTTT
TRBJ2-3 | TRBD2 | 15 | TRBV14 | - | CASSRSGSFADTQYF | TGTGCCAGCAGCCGGAGCGGGAGTTTCGCAGATACGCAGTATTTT
TRBJ1-2 | TRBD1 | 15 | TRBV7-8 | medium-sized | CASSTGTGGDYGYTF | TGTGCCAGCAGCACTGGGACAGGGGGCGACTATGGCTACACCTTC
TRBJ2-1 | TRBD2 | 16 | TRBV5-6 | - | CASSYRSMAGVNEQFF | TGTGCCAGCAGCTACCGGTCCATGGCGGGGGTCAATGAGCAGTTCTTC
TRBJ1-1 | - | 14 | TRBV5-1 | - | CASGPGHLNTEAFF | TGCGCCAGCGGCCCGGGACACCTGAACACTGAAGCTTTCTTT
TRBJ1-1 | - | 19 | TRBV6-6 | - | CASSYGTTSALGMNTEAFF | TGTGCCAGCAGTTACGGCACAACGTCAGCGCTGGGAATGAACACTGAAGCTTTCTTT
TRBJ1-1 | - | 14 | TRBV15 | - | CATSKLLMNTEAFF | TGTGCCACCAGCAAATTGTTAATGAACACTGAAGCTTTCTTT
TRBJ2-1 | TRBD2 | 18 | TRBV2 | - | CASSERELAEGSYNEQFF | TGTGCCAGCAGTGAAAGGGAACTAGCGGAGGGGTCCTACAATGAGCAGTTCTTC
TRBJ2-1 | TRBD1 | 16 | TRBV9 | few | CASSVAKGQGVNEQFF | TGTGCCAGCAGCGTAGCGAAGGGACAGGGGGTCAATGAGCAGTTCTTC
TRBJ1-2 | - | 15 | TRBV12-3/TRBV12-4 | large | CASSPYRKDGYGYTF | TGTGCCAGCAGCCCTTACAGGAAAGATGGCTATGGCTACACCTTC
TRBJ1-5 | - | 15 | TRBV7-2 | large | CASSIAGTGYQPQHF | TGTGCCAGCAGCATTGCCGGGACGGGATATCAGCCCCAGCATTTT
TRBJ2-3 | TRBD1 | 16 | TRBV3-1 | large | CASSRNRDRNTDTQYF | TGTGCCAGCAGCCGAAACAGGGACAGGAACACAGATACGCAGTATTTT
TRBJ2-7 | - | 14 | TRBV11-3 | - | CASTQSGTNYEQYF | TGTGCCAGCACCCAATCCGGGACAAACTACGAGCAGTACTTC
TRBJ1-6 | - | 15 | TRBV4-3 | medium-sized | CASSQDFQGRSPLHF | TGCGCCAGCAGCCAAGATTTCCAGGGGCGATCACCCCTCCACTTT
TRBJ2-1 | - | 16 | TRBV5-6 | large | CASSLVGASSYNEQFF | TGTGCCAGCAGCTTGGTAGGCGCTAGCTCCTACAATGAGCAGTTCTTC
TRBJ1-5 | - | 12 | TRBV2 | large | CASSDRGQPQHF | TGTGCCAGCAGTGACAGGGGTCAGCCCCAGCATTTT
TRBJ2-5 | TRBD1 | 12 | TRBV6-5 | medium-sized | CASRTGLKTQYF | TGTGCCAGCAGGACAGGGTTGAAGACCCAGTACTTC
TRBJ1-2 | TRBD1 | 14 | TRBV6-5 | large | CASGTGAQGYGYTF | TGTGCCAGCGGGACAGGGGCTCAAGGGTATGGCTACACCTTC
TRBJ2-3 | - | 15 | TRBV7-2 | - | CASRRGAASTDTQYF | TGTGCCAGCAGACGGGGGGCGGCAAGCACAGATACGCAGTATTTT